Reported below is one T cell receptor beta chain. This record comes from a study of blood T cell repertoires in COVID-19. Turning to the study itself: Material from acute and convalescent COVID-19 was sourced from the United States, Italy and Spain.

The repertoire was sequenced with immunoSEQ multiplex PCR; TCRdb's copy has only in-frame clones and lacks some. The sample includes 210,000 or so clones, over 75% of them seen just once. Unmatched junction bases numbered 7, after V lost 4 bases and J lost 5 bases. CDR1 SGDLS and CDR2 YYNGEE come from the germline V gene. The CDR3 totals 16 residues. The TCR sequence derives from an elderly woman with active or convalescent COVID-19. The V call is TRBV9, the J call TRBJ2-5; 14 nucleotides agree with TRBD2. The specimen was peripheral blood. The chain's CDR3 is CASSLGLAGEGETQYF. CDR3 nucleotides: TGTGCCAGCAGCTTGGGACTAGCGGGGGAAGGCGAGACCCAGTACTTC.